The 14 T cell receptor beta chains below all came from one sample that was sequenced in a study of CD4 T cells in relation to SARS-CoV-2 and coronaviruses. TCRdb's copy holds only in-frame clones and misses some; the assay was immunoSEQ multiplex PCR. The profile shows roughly 68,000 clones, more than 80% of them singletons. CD4+ T cells from unexposed donors were obtained before the COVID-19 pandemic (2011-2018). The sample taken for sequencing was naive CD4+ T cells from PBMCs. Subset described: naive CD4+ T cells isolated by negative enrichment. The source is a human donor in good health.

V gene TRBV30 combines with J gene TRBJ1-6; D possibly corresponds to TRBD1 (5 bases). The CDR3 covers 13 residues. Germline assignment: CDR1 GTSNPN and CDR2 SVGIG (reference sequence). V was cut by 4 bases and J by 9 bases, with 13 bases left in between. This chain's CDR3 is CAWTGKGFSPLHF. The CDR3 coding sequence is TGTGCCTGGACAGGGAAAGGATTTTCACCCCTCCACTTT.

This clone was recorded a few times. The chain couples TRBV3-1 (or the pseudogene TRBV3-2) to TRBJ1-2; no clear D. Germline lookup yields CDR1 LGHDT and CDR2 YNNKEL (reference sequence). The CDR3 has 15 amino acids. The germline V and J ends were trimmed by 1 base and 7 bases, with 16 bases remaining between them. CDR3 DNA: TGTGCCAGCAGCCAAGTAGCCGGATCCGAGGGTGGCTACACCTTC. Amino acids: CASSQVAGSEGGYTF.

The chain links TRBV19 to TRBJ1-1; D gene ambiguous. V was shortened by 6 bases and J by 0 bases, with 5 bases between the two germline ends. The CDR3 is 12 amino acids. Germline V lookup: CDR1 LNHDA, CDR2 SQIVND (reference sequence). For the CDR3, the DNA is TGTGCCAGTAGGGGATTGAACACTGAAGCTTTCTTT. It codes for CASRGLNTEAFF.

The rearrangement links TRBV29-1 to TRBJ1-3; maybe TRBD1 (6 bases). Germline V gives CDR1 SQVTM, CDR2 ANQGSEA. The ends were cut back, 6 bases at V and 3 bases at J, with 9 bases in the middle. This CDR3 has 12 amino acids. CDR3 amino acids: CSVLQGGNTIYF. CDR3 nucleotide sequence: TGCAGCGTGTTACAGGGTGGAAACACCATATATTTT. Together with reference TRBV29-1 and TRBJ1-3, the CDR3 gives the full variable domain: SAVISQKPSRDICQRGTSLTIQCQVDSQVTMMFWYRQQPGQSLTLIATANQGSEATYESGFVIDKFPISRPNLTFSTLTVSNMSPEDSSIYLCSVLQGGNTIYFGEGSWLTVV.

The V gene is TRBV28, the J gene TRBJ1-2; D might be TRBD1 (5 bases). Germline CDR1 and CDR2: MDHEN and SYDVKM. The CDR3 extends over 12 amino acids. Trimming took 7 bases from V and 2 from J, leaving 8 bases between them. In DNA form, the CDR3 reads TGTGCCAGCACCCCAGGGAACTATGGCTACACCTTC. Translation gives CASTPGNYGYTF.

The chain has TRBV7-9 and TRBJ2-7; TRBD1 aligns across 10 bases. Germline values: CDR1 SEHNR, CDR2 FQNEAQ (reference sequence). J gave up 2 bases and V 4 bases, and 5 bases lay outside the gene matches. This CDR3 has 15 residues. DNA of the CDR3: TGTGCCAGCAGCTATCGGACAGGGGGAACCTACGAGCAGTACTTC. Its protein is CASSYRTGGTYEQYF.

The rearrangement uses TRBV25-1 and TRBJ2-1; 9 bases match TRBD2. This CDR3 region has 15 residues. Germline V gene sequence: CDR1 MGHDK, CDR2 SYGVNS. V shed 5 bases and J 4 bases; nucleotides not matched to a gene: 6. CDR3: CASSIAGEDYNEQFF. CDR3 in DNA: TGTGCCAGCAGTATAGCGGGGGAGGATTACAATGAGCAGTTCTTC.

The chain uses TRBV21-1 and TRBJ2-3; TRBD1 was called by the table and not checked on the DNA. TRBV21-1 is shown as a pseudogene. The CDR3 loop spans 14 amino acids. CDR3 loop: CASSSGHCTDTQYF. In DNA form, the CDR3 reads TGTGCCAGCAGCAGCGGACACTGCACAGATACGCAGTATTTT.

The chain uses TRBV6-1 and TRBJ1-5; maybe TRBD1 (5 bases). Germline V gene sequence: CDR1 MNHNS, CDR2 SASEGT. The CDR3 extends over 16 amino acids. Trimming pared 3 bases from V and 0 bases from J, leaving 12 bases between. The CDR3 nucleotides read TGTGCCAGCAGTGACGACAGACCCTATAGCAATCAGCCCCAGCATTTT. It yields the protein CASSDDRPYSNQPQHF.

V gene TRBV7-2 combines with J gene TRBJ2-1; TRBD2 agrees at 7 bases. The V gene's germline CDR1 is SGHTA and CDR2 FQGNSA. V gave up 4 bases and J gave up 2 bases; unmatched junction bases: 5. The CDR3 spans 15 residues. CDR3 loop: CASSYRRGAYNEQFF. Here the CDR3 DNA reads TGTGCCAGCAGCTATCGACGGGGGGCCTACAATGAGCAGTTCTTC.

V and J are TRBV7-2 and TRBJ1-1; 10 nucleotides match TRBD1. V dropped 1 base and J dropped 4; count of bases not matched to a gene: 9. Germline loops: CDR1 SGHTA, CDR2 FQGNSA. The CDR3 runs 17 residues. The CDR3 reads CASSLVNLGQGFTEAFF. In DNA form, the CDR3 reads TGTGCCAGCAGCTTAGTCAATTTGGGACAGGGGTTCACTGAAGCTTTCTTT.

The V gene is TRBV7-9, the J gene TRBJ1-6; 7 bases match TRBD1. The CDR3 sequence is 15 residues long. The V and J ends lost 5 bases and 4 bases, in that order; junction bases with no gene match: 5. Germline V gene lookup returns CDR1 SEHNR and CDR2 FQNEAQ (reference sequence). DNA of the CDR3: TGTGCCAGCAGCCACGAGACAGGGTATAATTCACCCCTCCACTTT. Encoded protein: CASSHETGYNSPLHF.

DNA for the CDR3: TGTGCCAGCAGCTTTGGACAGTTTGGCTACACCTTC. Its translation is CASSFGQFGYTF. The chain carries TRBV7-8 and TRBJ1-2; the D gene is possibly TRBD1 (6 bases). V gave up 3 bases and J gave up 7 bases, with 9 bases separating them. This CDR3 has 12 amino acids. CDR1 and CDR2 from the germline V gene are SGHVS and FQNEAQ. The full variable domain, rest sourced from reference TRBV7-8 and TRBJ1-2, is GAGVSQSPRYKVAKRGQDVALRCDPISGHVSLFWYQQALGQGPEFLTYFQNEAQLDKSGLPSDRFFAERPEGSVSTLKIQRTQQEDSAVYLCASSFGQFGYTFGSGTRLTVV.

The chain carries TRBV24-1 and TRBJ2-1, with D perhaps TRBD1 (6 bases). Between the trimmed V and J ends, which lost 4 bases and 7 bases, there was a span of 10 bases. The CDR3 is 13 residues long. Germline CDR1 is KGHDR and CDR2 is SFDVKD. CDR3: CATSEQGGNEQFF. CDR3 sequence (DNA): TGTGCCACCAGTGAGCAAGGGGGAAATGAGCAGTTCTTC.